This T cell receptor beta chain was recorded in a study of cytomegalovirus exposure and HLA in healthy donors. Primers included in the PCR were 60 Vbeta and 13 Jbeta primers. Authors' analysis steps: Later, an analysis found approximately 80 million unique TCR beta chains, and around 12 million of these were shared. Generated by immunoSEQ multiplex PCR, the TCRdb table keeps only in-frame clones and is missing some. The V and J calls and clone size were taken over from that table, and D and trimming were inferred from the DNA. Among 100,000 to 150,000 clones listed, about 82% were seen once. The germline CDR1 and CDR2 sequences are GTSNPN and SVGIG (reference sequence). With 6 bases removed from V and 0 bases from J, the gap between germline ends came to 20 bases. The CDR3 runs to 16 residues.

The chain recombines TRBV30 with TRBJ1-1; perhaps TRBD1 as D (6 bases). Sequencing was carried out using PBMCs. The sequence derives from a boy younger than 18 in good health and CMV-seronegative. In nucleotides, the CDR3 is TGTGCCTGTGTTGACGGGACACCTTTTCTGAACACTGAAGCTTTCTTT. Its translation: CACVDGTPFLNTEAFF.